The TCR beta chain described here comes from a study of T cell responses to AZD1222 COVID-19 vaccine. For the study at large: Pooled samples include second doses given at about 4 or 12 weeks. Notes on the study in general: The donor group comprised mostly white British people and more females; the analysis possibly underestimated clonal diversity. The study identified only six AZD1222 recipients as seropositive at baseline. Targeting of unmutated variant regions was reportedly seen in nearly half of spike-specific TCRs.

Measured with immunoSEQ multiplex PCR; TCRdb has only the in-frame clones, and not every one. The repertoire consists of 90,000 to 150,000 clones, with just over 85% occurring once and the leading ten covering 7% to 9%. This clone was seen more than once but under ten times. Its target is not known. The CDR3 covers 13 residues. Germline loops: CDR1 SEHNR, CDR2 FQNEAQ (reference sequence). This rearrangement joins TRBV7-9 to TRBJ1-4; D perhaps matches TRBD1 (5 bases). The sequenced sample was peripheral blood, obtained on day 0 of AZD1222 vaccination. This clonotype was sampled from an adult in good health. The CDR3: CATSGGPNEKLFF. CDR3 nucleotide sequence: TGTGCTACCTCCGGGGGACCTAATGAAAAACTGTTTTTT.